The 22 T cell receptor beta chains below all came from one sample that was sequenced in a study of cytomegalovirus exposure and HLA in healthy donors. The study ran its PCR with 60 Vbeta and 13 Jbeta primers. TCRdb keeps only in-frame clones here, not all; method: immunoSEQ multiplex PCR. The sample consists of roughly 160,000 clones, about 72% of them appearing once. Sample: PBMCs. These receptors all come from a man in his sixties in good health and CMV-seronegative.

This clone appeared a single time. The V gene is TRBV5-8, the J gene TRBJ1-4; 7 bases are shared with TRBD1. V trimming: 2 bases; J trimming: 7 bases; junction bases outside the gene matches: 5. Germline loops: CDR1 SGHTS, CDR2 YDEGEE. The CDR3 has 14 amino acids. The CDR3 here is CASSFRGAGEKLFF. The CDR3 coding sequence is TGTGCCAGCAGCTTCAGGGGGGCGGGTGAAAAACTGTTTTTT.

In DNA form, the CDR3 reads TGTGCCATCAGTGGGGTCCCTACTAGCGGGGAGACAGATACGCAGTATTTT. This codes for CAISGVPTSGETDTQYF. J is TRBJ2-3 and V is TRBV10-3; 10 bases line up with TRBD2. The germline gives CDR1 ENHRY, CDR2 SYGVKD. The V segment lost 4 bases and the J segment 3 bases; nucleotides outside the gene matches: 10. The CDR3 loop spans 17 amino acids.

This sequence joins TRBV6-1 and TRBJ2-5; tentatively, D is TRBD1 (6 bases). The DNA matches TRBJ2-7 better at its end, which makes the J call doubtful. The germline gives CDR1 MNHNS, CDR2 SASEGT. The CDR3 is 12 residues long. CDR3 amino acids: CASSLTGREQYF. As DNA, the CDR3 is TGTGCCAGCAGTCTTACAGGGCGCGAGCAGTACTTC.

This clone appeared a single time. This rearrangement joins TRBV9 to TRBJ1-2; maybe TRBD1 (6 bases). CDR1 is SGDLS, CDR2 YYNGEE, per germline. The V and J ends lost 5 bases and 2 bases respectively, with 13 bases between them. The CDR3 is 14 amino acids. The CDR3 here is CASSEAGQNYGYTF. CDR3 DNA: TGTGCCAGCAGTGAAGCCGGACAGAACTATGGCTACACCTTC. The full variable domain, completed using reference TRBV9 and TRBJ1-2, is DSGVTQTPKHLITATGQRVTLRCSPRSGDLSVYWYQQSLDQGLQFLIQYYNGEERAKGNILERFSAQQFPDLHSELNLSSLELGDSALYFCASSEAGQNYGYTFGSGTRLTVV.

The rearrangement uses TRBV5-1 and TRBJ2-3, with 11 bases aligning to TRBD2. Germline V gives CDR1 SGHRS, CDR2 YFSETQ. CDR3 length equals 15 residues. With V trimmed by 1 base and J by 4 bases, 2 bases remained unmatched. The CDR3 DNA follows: TGCGCCAGCAGCTTGACTAGCGGGAGTTCAGATACGCAGTATTTT. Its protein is CASSLTSGSSDTQYF.

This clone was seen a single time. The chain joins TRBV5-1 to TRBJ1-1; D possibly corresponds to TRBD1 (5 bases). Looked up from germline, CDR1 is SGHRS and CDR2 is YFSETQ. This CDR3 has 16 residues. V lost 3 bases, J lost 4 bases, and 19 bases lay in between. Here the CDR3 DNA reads TGCGCCAGCAGCTACCTGGACATATCACTAACCACTGAAGCTTTCTTT. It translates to CASSYLDISLTTEAFF.

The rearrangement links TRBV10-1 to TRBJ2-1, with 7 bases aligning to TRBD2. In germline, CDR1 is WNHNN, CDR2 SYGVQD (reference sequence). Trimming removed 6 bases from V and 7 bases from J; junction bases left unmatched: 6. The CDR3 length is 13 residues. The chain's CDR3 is CASRETSLNEQFF. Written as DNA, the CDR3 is TGCGCCAGCAGGGAGACTAGCTTGAATGAGCAGTTCTTC.

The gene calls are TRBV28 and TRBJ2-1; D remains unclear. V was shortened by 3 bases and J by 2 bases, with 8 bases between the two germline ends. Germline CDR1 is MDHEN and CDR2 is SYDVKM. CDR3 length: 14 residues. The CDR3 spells CASSLAVPYNEQFF. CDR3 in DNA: TGTGCCAGCAGTTTGGCTGTCCCCTACAATGAGCAGTTCTTC.

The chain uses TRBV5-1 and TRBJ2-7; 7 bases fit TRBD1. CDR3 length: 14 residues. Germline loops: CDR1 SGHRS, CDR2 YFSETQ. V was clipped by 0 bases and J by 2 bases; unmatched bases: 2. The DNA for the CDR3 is TGCGCCAGCAGCTTGGCGCAGGGGGCCTACGAGCAGTACTTC. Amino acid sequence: CASSLAQGAYEQYF.

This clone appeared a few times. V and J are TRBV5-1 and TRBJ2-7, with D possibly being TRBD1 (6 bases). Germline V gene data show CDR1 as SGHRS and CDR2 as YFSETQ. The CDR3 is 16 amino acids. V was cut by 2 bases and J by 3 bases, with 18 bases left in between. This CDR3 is CASSLAPGTRVYEQYF. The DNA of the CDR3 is TGCGCCAGCAGCTTAGCTCCCGGGACAAGGGTCTACGAGCAGTACTTC.

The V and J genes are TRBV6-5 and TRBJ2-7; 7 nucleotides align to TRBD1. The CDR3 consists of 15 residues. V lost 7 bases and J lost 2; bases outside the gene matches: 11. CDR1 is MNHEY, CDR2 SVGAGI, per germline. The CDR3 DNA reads TGTGCCAGCACCCCCACCGGGACAGAAGCCTACGAGCAGTACTTC. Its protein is CASTPTGTEAYEQYF.

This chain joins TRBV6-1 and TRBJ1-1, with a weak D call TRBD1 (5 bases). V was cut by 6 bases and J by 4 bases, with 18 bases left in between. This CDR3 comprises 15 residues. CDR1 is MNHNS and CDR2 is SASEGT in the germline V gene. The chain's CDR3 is CASSPEKHRTTEAFF. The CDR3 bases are TGTGCCAGCAGCCCCGAGAAACACAGGACCACTGAAGCTTTCTTT.

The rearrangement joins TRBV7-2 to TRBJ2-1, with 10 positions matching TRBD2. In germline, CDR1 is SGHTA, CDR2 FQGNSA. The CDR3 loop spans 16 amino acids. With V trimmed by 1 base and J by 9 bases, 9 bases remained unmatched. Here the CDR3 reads CASSLGLGAGGGEQFF. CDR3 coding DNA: TGTGCCAGCAGCTTAGGGTTAGGAGCGGGGGGGGGTGAGCAGTTCTTC.

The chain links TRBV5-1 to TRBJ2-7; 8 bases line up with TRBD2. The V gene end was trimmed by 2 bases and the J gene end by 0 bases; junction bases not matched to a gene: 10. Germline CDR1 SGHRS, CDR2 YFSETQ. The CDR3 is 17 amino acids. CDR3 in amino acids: CASSFGVVAGSSYEQYF. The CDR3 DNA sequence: TGCGCCAGCAGCTTCGGGGTTGTAGCGGGGAGCTCCTACGAGCAGTACTTC.

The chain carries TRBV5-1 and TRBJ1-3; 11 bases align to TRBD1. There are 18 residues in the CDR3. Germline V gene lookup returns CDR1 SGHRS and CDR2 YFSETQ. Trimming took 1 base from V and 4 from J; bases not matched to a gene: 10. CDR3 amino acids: CASSLRTGGESTGNTIYF. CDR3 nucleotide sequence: TGCGCCAGCAGCTTGAGGACAGGGGGCGAAAGTACCGGAAACACCATATATTTT.

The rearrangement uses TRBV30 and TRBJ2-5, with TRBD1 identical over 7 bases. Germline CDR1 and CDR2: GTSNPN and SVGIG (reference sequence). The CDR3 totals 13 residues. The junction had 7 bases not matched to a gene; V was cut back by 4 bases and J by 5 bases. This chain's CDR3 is CAWNPTGPETQYF. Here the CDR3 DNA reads TGTGCCTGGAACCCGACAGGGCCGGAGACCCAGTACTTC.

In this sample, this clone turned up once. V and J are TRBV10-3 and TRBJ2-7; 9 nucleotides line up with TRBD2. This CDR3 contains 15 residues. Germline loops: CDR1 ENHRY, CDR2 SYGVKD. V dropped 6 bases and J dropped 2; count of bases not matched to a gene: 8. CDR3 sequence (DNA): TGTGCCATCAGGTCAGGACTAGCGTCAACCTACGAGCAGTACTTC. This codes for CAIRSGLASTYEQYF.

CDR3 loop: CASSGVEGGVGGYTF. For the CDR3, the DNA is TGTGCCAGCAGCGGGGTAGAAGGGGGCGTTGGTGGCTACACCTTC. The rearrangement uses TRBV5-6 and TRBJ1-2; TRBD1 agrees at 7 bases. The CDR3 length is 15 residues. Looked up from germline, CDR1 is SGHDT and CDR2 is YYEEEE. J gave up 7 bases and V 4 bases, and 13 bases lay outside the gene matches.

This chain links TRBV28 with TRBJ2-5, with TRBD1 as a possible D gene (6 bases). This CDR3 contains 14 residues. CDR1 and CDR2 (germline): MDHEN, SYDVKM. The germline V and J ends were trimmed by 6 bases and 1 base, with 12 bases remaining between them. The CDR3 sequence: CASSPGQLQETQYF. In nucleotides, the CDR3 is TGTGCCAGCAGCCCGGGACAACTCCAAGAGACCCAGTACTTC.

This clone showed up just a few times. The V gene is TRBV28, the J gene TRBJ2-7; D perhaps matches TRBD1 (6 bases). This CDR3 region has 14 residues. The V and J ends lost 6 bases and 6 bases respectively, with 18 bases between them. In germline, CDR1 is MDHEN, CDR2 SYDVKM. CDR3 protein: CASRGSPYRVEQYF. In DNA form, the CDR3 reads TGTGCCAGCAGAGGAAGCCCCTACAGGGTCGAGCAGTACTTC.

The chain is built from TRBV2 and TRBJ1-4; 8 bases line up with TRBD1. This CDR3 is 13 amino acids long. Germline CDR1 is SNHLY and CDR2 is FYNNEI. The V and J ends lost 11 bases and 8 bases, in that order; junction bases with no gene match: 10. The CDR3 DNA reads TGTGCCGGTGGACAGGGATCAAGCGAAAAACTGTTTTTT. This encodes CAGGQGSSEKLFF.

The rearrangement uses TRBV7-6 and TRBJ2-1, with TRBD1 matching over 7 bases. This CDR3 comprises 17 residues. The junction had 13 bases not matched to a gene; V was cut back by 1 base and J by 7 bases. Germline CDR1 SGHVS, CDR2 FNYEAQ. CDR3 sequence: CASSLEVSGRGSNEQFF. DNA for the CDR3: TGTGCCAGCAGCTTAGAAGTCTCCGGCAGGGGGTCGAATGAGCAGTTCTTC.